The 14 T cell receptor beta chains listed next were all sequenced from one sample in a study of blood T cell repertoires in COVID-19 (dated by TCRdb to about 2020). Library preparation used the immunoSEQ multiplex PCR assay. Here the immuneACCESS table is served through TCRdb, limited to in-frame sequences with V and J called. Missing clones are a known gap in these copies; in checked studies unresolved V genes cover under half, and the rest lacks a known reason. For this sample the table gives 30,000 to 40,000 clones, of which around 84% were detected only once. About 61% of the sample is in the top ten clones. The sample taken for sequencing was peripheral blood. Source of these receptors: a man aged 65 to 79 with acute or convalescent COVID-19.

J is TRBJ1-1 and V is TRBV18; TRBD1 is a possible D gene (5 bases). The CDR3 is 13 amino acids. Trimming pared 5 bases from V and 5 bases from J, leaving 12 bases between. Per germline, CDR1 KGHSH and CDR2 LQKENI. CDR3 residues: CASSDSGGTEAFF. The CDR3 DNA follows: TGTGCCAGCTCAGACAGTGGGGGGACTGAAGCTTTCTTT.

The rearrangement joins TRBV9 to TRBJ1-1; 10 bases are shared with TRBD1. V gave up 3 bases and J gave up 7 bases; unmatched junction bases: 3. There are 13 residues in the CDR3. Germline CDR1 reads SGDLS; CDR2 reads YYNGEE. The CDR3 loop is CASSGGTGDEAFF. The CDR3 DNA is TGTGCCAGCAGCGGGGGGACAGGGGATGAAGCTTTCTTT.

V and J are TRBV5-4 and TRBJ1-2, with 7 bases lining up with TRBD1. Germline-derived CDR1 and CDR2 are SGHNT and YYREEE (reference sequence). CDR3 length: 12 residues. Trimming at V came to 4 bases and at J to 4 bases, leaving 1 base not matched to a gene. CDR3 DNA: TGTGCCAGCAGCCGGGACAGCTATGGCTACACCTTC. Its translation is CASSRDSYGYTF.

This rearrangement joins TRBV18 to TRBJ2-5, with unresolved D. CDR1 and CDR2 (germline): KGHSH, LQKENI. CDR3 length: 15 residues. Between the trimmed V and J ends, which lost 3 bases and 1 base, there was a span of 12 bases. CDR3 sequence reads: CASSPLDIPQETQYF. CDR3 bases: TGTGCCAGCTCACCCCTAGATATCCCCCAAGAGACCCAGTACTTC.

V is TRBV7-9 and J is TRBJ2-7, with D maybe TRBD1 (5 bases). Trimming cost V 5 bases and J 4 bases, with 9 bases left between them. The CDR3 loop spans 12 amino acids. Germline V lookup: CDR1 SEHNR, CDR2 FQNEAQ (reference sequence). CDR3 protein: CASSPGFYEQYF. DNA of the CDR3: TGTGCCAGCAGCCCAGGGTTTTACGAGCAGTACTTC.

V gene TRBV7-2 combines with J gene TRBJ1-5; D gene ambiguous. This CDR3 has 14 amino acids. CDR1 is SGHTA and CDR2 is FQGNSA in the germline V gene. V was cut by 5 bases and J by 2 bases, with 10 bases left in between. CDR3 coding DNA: TGTGCCAGCAGCCCGAATGTAGGCAATCAGCCCCAGCATTTT. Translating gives CASSPNVGNQPQHF.

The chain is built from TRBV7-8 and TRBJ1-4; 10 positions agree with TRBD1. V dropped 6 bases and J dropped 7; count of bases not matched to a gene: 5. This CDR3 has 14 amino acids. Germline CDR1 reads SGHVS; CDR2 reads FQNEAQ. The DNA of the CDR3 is TGTGCCAGCAGGTCCGGGACAGGGGCTGAAAAACTGTTTTTT. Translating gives CASRSGTGAEKLFF.

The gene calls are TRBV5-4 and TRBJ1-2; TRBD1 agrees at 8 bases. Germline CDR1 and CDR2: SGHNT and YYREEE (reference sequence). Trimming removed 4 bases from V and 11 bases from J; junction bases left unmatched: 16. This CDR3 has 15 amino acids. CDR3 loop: CASSPDPGTGGGYTF. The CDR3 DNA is TGTGCCAGCAGCCCGGACCCCGGGACAGGAGGGGGATACACCTTC.

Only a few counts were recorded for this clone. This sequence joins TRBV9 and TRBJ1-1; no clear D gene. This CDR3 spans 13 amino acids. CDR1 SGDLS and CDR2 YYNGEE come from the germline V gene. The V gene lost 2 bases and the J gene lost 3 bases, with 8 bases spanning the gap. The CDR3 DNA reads TGTGCCAGCAGCGTGCAGGACTACACTGAAGCTTTCTTT. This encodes CASSVQDYTEAFF.

The DNA of the CDR3 is TGTGCCAGTAGCAGGCGGGCCTACAATGAGCAGTTCTTC. This sequence encodes CASSRRAYNEQFF. The V gene is TRBV19, the J gene TRBJ2-1, with D perhaps matching TRBD2 (5 bases). The length of the CDR3 is 13 residues. CDR1 LNHDA and CDR2 SQIVND come from the germline V gene (reference sequence). V was pared by 6 bases and J by 2 bases, with 8 bases between.

The CDR3 spells CASSHNQGTANEKLFF. The CDR3 DNA is TGCGCCAGCAGCCACAATCAGGGCACAGCTAATGAAAAACTGTTTTTT. The rearrangement joins TRBV4-3 to TRBJ1-4, with D tentatively TRBD1 (5 bases). Germline CDR1 reads LGHNA; CDR2 reads YSLEER. V was clipped by 3 bases and J by 3 bases, with 14 bases between them. The CDR3 is 16 amino acids.

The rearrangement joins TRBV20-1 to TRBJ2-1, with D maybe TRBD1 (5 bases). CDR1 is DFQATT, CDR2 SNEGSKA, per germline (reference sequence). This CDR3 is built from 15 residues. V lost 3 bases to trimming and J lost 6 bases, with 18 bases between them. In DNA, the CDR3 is TGCAGTGCTAGTAATGGCAGGGTACTGGGCAATGAGCAGTTCTTC. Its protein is CSASNGRVLGNEQFF.

This CDR3 is CASSDSSFSTDTQYF. The CDR3 DNA reads TGTGCCAGCAGTGACTCGTCCTTCAGCACAGATACGCAGTATTTT. The V call is TRBV6-4, the J call TRBJ2-3, with no clear D. V was shortened by 0 bases and J by 0 bases, with 7 bases between the two germline ends. Germline assignment: CDR1 MRHNA and CDR2 SNTAGT. This CDR3 is 15 amino acids long.

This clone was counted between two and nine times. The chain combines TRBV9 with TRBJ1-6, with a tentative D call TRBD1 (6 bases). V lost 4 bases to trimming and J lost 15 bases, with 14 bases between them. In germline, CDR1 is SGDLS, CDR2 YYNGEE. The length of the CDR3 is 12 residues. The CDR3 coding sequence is TGTGCCAGCAGCTCCCTCCAGGGGAACCTCCACTTT. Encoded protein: CASSSLQGNLHF.